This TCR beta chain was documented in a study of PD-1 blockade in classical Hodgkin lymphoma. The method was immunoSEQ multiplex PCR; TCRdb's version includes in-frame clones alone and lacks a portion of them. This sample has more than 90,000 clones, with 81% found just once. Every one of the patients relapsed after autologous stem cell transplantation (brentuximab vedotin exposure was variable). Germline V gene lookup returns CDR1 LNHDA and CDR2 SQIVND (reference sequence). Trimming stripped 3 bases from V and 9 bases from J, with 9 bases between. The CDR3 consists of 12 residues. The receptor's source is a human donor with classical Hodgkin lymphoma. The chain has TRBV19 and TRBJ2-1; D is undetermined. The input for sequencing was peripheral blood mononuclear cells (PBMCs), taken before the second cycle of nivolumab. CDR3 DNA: TGTGCCAGTAGTATTTGGGGATTTGAGCAGTTCTTC. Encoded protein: CASSIWGFEQFF.